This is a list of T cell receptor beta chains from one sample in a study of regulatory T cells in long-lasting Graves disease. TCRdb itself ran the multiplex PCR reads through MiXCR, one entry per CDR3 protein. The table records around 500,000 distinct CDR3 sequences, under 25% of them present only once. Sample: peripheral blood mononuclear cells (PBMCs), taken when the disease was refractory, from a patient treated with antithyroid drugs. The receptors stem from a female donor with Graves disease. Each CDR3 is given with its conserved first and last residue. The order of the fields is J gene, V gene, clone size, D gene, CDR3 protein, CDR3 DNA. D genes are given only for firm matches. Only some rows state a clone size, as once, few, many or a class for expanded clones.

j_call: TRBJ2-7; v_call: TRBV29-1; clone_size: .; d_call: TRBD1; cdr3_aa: CSVTGTGPPLAYF; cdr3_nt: TGCAGCGTTACCGGGACAGGGCCCCCCTTGGCGTACTTC
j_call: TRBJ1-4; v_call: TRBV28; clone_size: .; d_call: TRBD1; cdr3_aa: CASSPGQGRLTNEKLFF; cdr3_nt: TGTGCCAGCAGCCCGGGACAGGGGCGTCTAACTAATGAAAAACTGTTTTTT
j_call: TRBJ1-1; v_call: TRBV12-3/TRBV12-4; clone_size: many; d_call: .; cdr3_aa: CASSSRSQNTEAFF; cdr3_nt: TGTGCCAGCAGTTCCCGCAGTCAGAACACTGAAGCTTTCTTT
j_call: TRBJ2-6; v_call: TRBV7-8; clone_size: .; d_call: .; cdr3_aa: CASSLAPGNGANVLTF; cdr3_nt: TGTGCCAGCAGCTTAGCGCCAGGGAATGGGGCCAACGTCCTGACTTTC
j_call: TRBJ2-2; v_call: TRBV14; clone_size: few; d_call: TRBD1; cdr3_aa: CASSLHPGQGPGELFF; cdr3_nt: TGTGCCAGCAGCCTCCACCCGGGACAGGGGCCCGGGGAGCTGTTTTTT
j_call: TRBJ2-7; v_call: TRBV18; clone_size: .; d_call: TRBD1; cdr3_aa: CASSLRTGEDEQYF; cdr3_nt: TGTGCCAGCTCCCTCCGGACAGGTGAAGACGAGCAGTACTTC
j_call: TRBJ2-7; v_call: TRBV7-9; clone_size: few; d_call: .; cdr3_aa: CASSGEYAYEQYF; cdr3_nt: TGTGCCAGCAGCGGGGAGTACGCCTACGAGCAGTACTTC
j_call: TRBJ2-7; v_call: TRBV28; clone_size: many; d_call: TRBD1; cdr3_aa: CASRRDRVSYEQYF; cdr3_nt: TGTGCCAGCCGTCGGGACAGGGTCTCCTACGAGCAGTACTTC
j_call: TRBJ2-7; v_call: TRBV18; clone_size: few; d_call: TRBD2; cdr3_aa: CASSPGTSGSFYEQYF; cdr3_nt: TGTGCCAGCTCACCGGGGACTAGCGGGAGTTTCTACGAGCAGTACTTC
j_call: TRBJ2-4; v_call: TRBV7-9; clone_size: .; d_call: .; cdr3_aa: CASSLGSADIQYF; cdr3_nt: TGTGCCAGCAGCTTAGGCAGTGCGGACATTCAGTACTTC
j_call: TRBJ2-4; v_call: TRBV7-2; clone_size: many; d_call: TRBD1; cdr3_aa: CASSTGTGGNIQYF; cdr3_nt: TGTGCCAGCAGCACCGGGACAGGGGGGAACATTCAGTACTTC
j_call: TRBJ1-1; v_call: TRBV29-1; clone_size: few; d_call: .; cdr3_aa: CSVVARDGMNTEAFF; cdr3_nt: TGCAGCGTCGTGGCCCGGGACGGAATGAACACTGAAGCTTTCTTT
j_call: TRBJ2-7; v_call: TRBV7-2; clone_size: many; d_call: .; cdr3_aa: CASSQRGSDNYEQYF; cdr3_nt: TGTGCCAGCAGCCAGAGGGGGTCTGATAACTACGAGCAGTACTTC
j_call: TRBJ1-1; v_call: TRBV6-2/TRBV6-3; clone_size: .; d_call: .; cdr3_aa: CASSYERQEMNTEAFF; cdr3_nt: TGTGCCAGCAGTTACGAACGACAGGAGATGAACACTGAAGCTTTCTTT
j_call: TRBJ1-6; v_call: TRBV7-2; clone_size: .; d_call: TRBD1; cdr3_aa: CASSFGDSFNSLLHF; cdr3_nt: TGTGCCAGCAGCTTCGGGGACAGCTTCAATTCACTCCTCCACTTT
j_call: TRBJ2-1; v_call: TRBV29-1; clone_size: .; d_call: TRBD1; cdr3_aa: CSVAGRGQFSEQFF; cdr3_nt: TGCAGCGTTGCGGGCAGGGGGCAGTTCAGTGAGCAGTTCTTC
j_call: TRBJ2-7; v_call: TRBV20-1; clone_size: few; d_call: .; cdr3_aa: CSARTFAFNEQYF; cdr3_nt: TGCAGTGCTAGAACTTTCGCGTTTAACGAGCAGTACTTC
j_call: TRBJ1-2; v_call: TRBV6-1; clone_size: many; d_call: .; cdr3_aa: CASRLSGGAIYTF; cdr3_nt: TGTGCCAGCCGCTTATCGGGGGGCGCGATCTACACCTTC
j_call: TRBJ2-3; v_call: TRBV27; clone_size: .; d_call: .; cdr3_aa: CASSPHTDTQYF; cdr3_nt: TGTGCCAGCAGTCCGCACACAGATACGCAGTATTTT
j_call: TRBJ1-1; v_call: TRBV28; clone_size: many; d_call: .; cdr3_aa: CASDREGTEAFF; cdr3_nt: TGTGCCAGCGACAGAGAGGGAACTGAAGCTTTCTTT
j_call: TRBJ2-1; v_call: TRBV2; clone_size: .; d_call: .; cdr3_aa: CASTPRGARLVGEQFF; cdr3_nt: TGTGCCAGCACCCCGAGGGGCGCGCGACTGGTGGGTGAGCAGTTCTTC
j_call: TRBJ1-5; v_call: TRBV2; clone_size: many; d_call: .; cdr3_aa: CASSREGLNQPQHF; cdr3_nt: TGTGCCAGCAGCAGGGAGGGGCTAAATCAGCCCCAGCATTTT
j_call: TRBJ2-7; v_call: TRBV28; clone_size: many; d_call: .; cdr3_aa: CASSLLGYEQYF; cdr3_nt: TGTGCCAGCAGCCTCCTTGGGTACGAGCAGTACTTC
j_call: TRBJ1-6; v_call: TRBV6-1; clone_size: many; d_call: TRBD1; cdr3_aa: CASSRGQGAGNSPLHF; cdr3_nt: TGTGCCAGCAGTCGGGGACAGGGGGCAGGGAATTCACCCCTCCACTTT
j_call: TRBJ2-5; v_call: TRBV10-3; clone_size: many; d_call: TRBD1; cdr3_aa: CAISESTWDSSQETQYF; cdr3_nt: TGTGCCATCAGTGAGTCGACGTGGGACAGTTCCCAAGAGACCCAGTACTTC
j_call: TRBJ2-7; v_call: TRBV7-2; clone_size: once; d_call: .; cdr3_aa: CASSLARRIGGGAYEQYF; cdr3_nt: TGTGCCAGCAGCTTAGCGCGCAGGATCGGCGGGGGCGCCTACGAGCAGTACTTC
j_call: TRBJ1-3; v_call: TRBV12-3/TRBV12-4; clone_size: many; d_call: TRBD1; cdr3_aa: CASRQGRDRGWNGDTIYF; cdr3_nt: TGTGCCAGCCGACAGGGACGGGACCGTGGGTGGAACGGGGACACCATATATTTT
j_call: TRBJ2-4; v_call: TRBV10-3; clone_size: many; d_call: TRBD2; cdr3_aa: CATVGGVQNIQYF; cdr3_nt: TGTGCCACCGTCGGGGGGGTCCAAAACATTCAGTACTTC